This T cell receptor beta chain was recovered during a study of T cells after yellow fever vaccination. This clonotype was found a few times. 5'RACE template switching generated TCR cDNA, adding a universal primer site and UMIs. TCRdb called the 5' RACE reads again in MiXCR, with one record for every CDR3 protein. The data show around 550,000 distinct CDR3 sequences, roughly a fifth seen once. The CDR3 totals 12 residues. V dropped 7 bases and J dropped 1 base, with 8 bases sitting between them. The germline CDR1 and CDR2 sequences are SNHLY and FYNNEI. The clonotype comes from a man younger than 45 who received the YFV17D yellow fever vaccine. This specimen consisted of PBMCs, obtained 15 days after the yellow fever booster vaccination. This chain links TRBV2 with TRBJ2-7; D might be TRBD1 (6 bases). The CDR3 reads CASNGQSYEQYF. The CDR3 DNA sequence: TGTGCCAGCAACGGACAGTCCTACGAGCAGTACTTC.